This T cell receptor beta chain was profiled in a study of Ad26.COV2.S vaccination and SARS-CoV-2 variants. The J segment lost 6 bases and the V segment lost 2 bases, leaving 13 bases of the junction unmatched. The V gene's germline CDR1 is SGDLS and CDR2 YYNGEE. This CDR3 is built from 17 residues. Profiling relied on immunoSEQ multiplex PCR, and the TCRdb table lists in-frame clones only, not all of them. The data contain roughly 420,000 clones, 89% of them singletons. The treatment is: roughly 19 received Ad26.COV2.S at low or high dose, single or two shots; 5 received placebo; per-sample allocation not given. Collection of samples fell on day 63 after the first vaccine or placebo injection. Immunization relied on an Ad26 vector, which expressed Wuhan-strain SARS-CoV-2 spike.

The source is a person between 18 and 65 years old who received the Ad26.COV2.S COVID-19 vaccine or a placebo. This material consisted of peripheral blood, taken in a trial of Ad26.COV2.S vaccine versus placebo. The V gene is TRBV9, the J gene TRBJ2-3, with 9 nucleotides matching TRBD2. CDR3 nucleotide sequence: TGTGCCAGCAGCGTTCTAGGGACTAGCCAAGGGTCGGATACGCAGTATTTT. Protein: CASSVLGTSQGSDTQYF.